Listed here are 21 T cell receptor beta chains from one sample, sequenced in a study of shared clonotypes between healthy human individuals. Naive CD8 isolation took CD45RO-negative cells positively selected for CCR7 and excluded terminally differentiated effector memory CD45RA+ cells. Generated by immunoSEQ multiplex PCR, the TCRdb table keeps only in-frame clones and is missing some. The sample includes around 1.9 million clones, 85% to 95% of them seen just once. The sequenced material came from naive CD8+ T cells from PBMCs. The receptors derive from a man younger than 35 in good health. Some clones in this sample may be carry-over from other donors' samples.

The chain combines TRBV6-6 with TRBJ2-7; 7 nucleotides line up with TRBD1. After removal of 3 bases from V and 0 bases from J, the junction contained 2 bases not matched to a gene. Germline V lookup: CDR1 MNHNY, CDR2 SVGAGI (reference sequence). The CDR3 extends over 14 amino acids. In nucleotides, the CDR3 is TGTGCCAGCAGTTATAGGACAGGCTCCTACGAGCAGTACTTC. Translated, it gives CASSYRTGSYEQYF.

This clone was counted once. The rearrangement uses TRBV7-8 and TRBJ1-1; 11 positions match TRBD1. The CDR3 totals 16 residues. Germline CDR1 is SGHVS and CDR2 is FQNEAQ. Trimming cost V 9 bases and J 1 base; bases outside gene matches: 10. The CDR3 region has the DNA TGTGCCAGTGATCCGGGACAGGGGGGACCGAACACTGAAGCTTTCTTT. Protein sequence: CASDPGQGGPNTEAFF.

The rearrangement links TRBV6-1 to TRBJ2-7; tentatively, D is TRBD1 (5 bases). Trimming left V 2 bases short and J 0 bases short, with 14 bases between. The germline gives CDR1 MNHNS, CDR2 SASEGT. The CDR3 covers 16 residues. The chain's CDR3 is CASSEFSGSNSYEQYF. Written as DNA, the CDR3 is TGTGCCAGCAGTGAATTTTCAGGGTCCAACTCCTACGAGCAGTACTTC.

The genes are TRBV6-4 and TRBJ2-3; 10 bases agree with TRBD2. V lost 0 bases to trimming and J lost 5 bases; unmatched junction nucleotides: 5. CDR1 is MRHNA and CDR2 is SNTAGT in the germline V gene. The CDR3 extends over 16 amino acids. The CDR3 sequence is CASSDSSLAGVDTQYF. DNA of the CDR3: TGTGCCAGCAGTGACTCGAGTCTAGCGGGAGTAGATACGCAGTATTTT.

The V and J genes are TRBV27 and TRBJ1-2; 8 nucleotides align to TRBD1. Germline V CDR1 and CDR2: MNHEY, SMNVEV (reference sequence). After removal of 4 bases from V and 4 bases from J, the junction contained 5 bases not matched to a gene. CDR3 length: 14 residues. CDR3 sequence reads: CASSSDRASYGYTF. CDR3 bases: TGTGCCAGCAGTTCGGACAGGGCTAGCTATGGCTACACCTTC.

The chain recombines TRBV15 with TRBJ2-7; a possible D gene is TRBD1 (5 bases). CDR1 is LNHNV, CDR2 YYDKDF, per germline (reference sequence). The CDR3 length is 16 residues. V lost 6 bases to trimming and J lost 5 bases, with 23 bases between them. The CDR3 sequence: CATRGVVGPSNDEQYF. For the CDR3, the DNA is TGTGCCACCAGAGGGGTTGTCGGGCCCTCCAACGACGAGCAGTACTTC. The variable domain in full, completed from reference TRBV15 and TRBJ2-7, reads DAMVIQNPRYQVTQFGKPVTLSCSQTLNHNVMYWYQQKSSQAPKLLFHYYDKDFNNEADTPDNFQSRRPNTSFCFLDIRSPGLGDTAMYLCATRGVVGPSNDEQYFGPGTRLTVT.

This clone occurred once. The chain combines TRBV30 with TRBJ2-3, with D hard to call. The CDR3 consists of 13 residues. Germline values: CDR1 GTSNPN, CDR2 SVGIG (reference sequence). V lost 0 bases to trimming and J lost 7 bases, with 11 bases between them. CDR3 nucleotides: TGTGCCTGGAGTGTACCCGGTTTATATACGCAGTATTTT. This translates into CAWSVPGLYTQYF.

The chain carries TRBV9 and TRBJ1-2; 8 bases match TRBD1. J was trimmed by 3 bases and V by 3 bases; bases with no gene match: 7. CDR1 SGDLS and CDR2 YYNGEE come from the germline V gene. The CDR3 runs 15 residues. The DNA for the CDR3 is TGTGCCAGCAGCGACAACAGGGGGACCTACTATGGCTACACCTTC. Translation: CASSDNRGTYYGYTF.

The chain carries TRBV11-2 and TRBJ2-5; 9 bases fit TRBD2. V was pared by 6 bases and J by 4 bases, with 6 bases of the junction left unmatched. Germline CDR1 reads SGHAT; CDR2 reads FQNNGV. The CDR3 is 14 residues long. In DNA form, the CDR3 reads TGTGCCAGCAGGAGGCTAGCGGGGCGAGAGACCCAGTACTTC. Amino acid sequence: CASRRLAGRETQYF.

V gene TRBV18 combines with J gene TRBJ2-5; 11 bases line up with TRBD2. Looked up from germline, CDR1 is KGHSH and CDR2 is LQKENI. Trimming cost V 5 bases and J 1 base; bases outside gene matches: 6. The CDR3 is 16 residues long. As DNA, the CDR3 is TGTGCCAGCTCAGCGACTAGCGGGAAGGTCCAAGAGACCCAGTACTTC. Its protein is CASSATSGKVQETQYF. Combining the CDR3 with reference TRBV18 and TRBJ2-5 gives the whole variable domain NAGVMQNPRHLVRRRGQEARLRCSPMKGHSHVYWYRQLPEEGLKFMVYLQKENIIDESGMPKERFSAEFPKEGPSILRIQQVVRGDSAAYFCASSATSGKVQETQYFGPGTRLLVL.

V and J are TRBV18 and TRBJ1-1; D call uncertain. Germline assignment: CDR1 KGHSH and CDR2 LQKENI. The CDR3 runs to 13 residues. V was trimmed by 3 bases and J by 4 bases, leaving 9 bases between them. This CDR3 reads CASSPPSGTEAFF. The CDR3 DNA follows: TGTGCCAGCTCACCTCCATCAGGCACTGAAGCTTTCTTT.

This chain's CDR3 is CASSFTSGMSYNEQFF. Here the CDR3 DNA reads TGTGCCAGCAGCTTCACTAGCGGGATGTCCTACAATGAGCAGTTCTTC. J is TRBJ2-1 and V is TRBV11-2, with 10 bases aligning to TRBD2. J lost 1 base, V lost 3 bases, and 3 bases had no gene match. Germline V gene data show CDR1 as SGHAT and CDR2 as FQNNGV. The CDR3 spans 16 residues. Variable domain in full (rest from reference TRBV11-2 and TRBJ2-1): EAGVAQSPRYKIIEKRQSVAFWCNPISGHATLYWYQQILGQGPKLLIQFQNNGVVDDSQLPKDRFSAERLKGVDSTLKIQPAKLEDSAVYLCASSFTSGMSYNEQFFGPGTRLTVL.

The chain combines TRBV7-8 with TRBJ1-5, with unresolved D. This CDR3 is built from 17 residues. Germline loops: CDR1 SGHVS, CDR2 FQNEAQ. V lost 1 base and J lost 5, with 18 bases in between. In DNA, the CDR3 is TGTGCCAGCAGCTTAGATCGGTGGGTAGGTCAGGATCAGCCCCAGCATTTT. Translating it yields CASSLDRWVGQDQPQHF.

The chain links TRBV9 to TRBJ1-3; perhaps TRBD1 as D (6 bases). CDR1 is SGDLS, CDR2 YYNGEE, per germline. Trimming stripped 3 bases from V and 3 bases from J, with 10 bases between. This CDR3 contains 14 residues. CDR3 DNA: TGTGCCAGCAGCGGGGGACACCTTGGAAACACCATATATTTT. It encodes CASSGGHLGNTIYF.

A note on this clone: Other DNA sequences of this sample code for an identical CDR3. The chain carries TRBV5-6 and TRBJ2-7; D gene unclear. V shed 0 bases and J shed 2 bases, with 6 bases lying between them. Germline V gene lookup returns CDR1 SGHDT and CDR2 YYEEEE. The CDR3 spans 13 residues. CDR3: CASSLGSPYEQYF. In DNA, the CDR3 is TGTGCCAGCAGCTTGGGTAGCCCCTACGAGCAGTACTTC.

This chain connects TRBV7-2 to TRBJ2-7; 9 bases are shared with TRBD1. The CDR3 spans 15 residues. Trimming removed 4 bases from V and 3 bases from J; junction bases left unmatched: 7. Germline V gene data show CDR1 as SGHTA and CDR2 as FQGNSA. The CDR3 reads CASSSGTGYLYEQYF. The CDR3 coding sequence is TGTGCCAGCAGCTCCGGGACAGGGTACCTCTACGAGCAGTACTTC.

V usage is TRBV2 and J usage is TRBJ1-5; D uncertain. The CDR3 consists of 15 residues. In germline, CDR1 is SNHLY, CDR2 FYNNEI. V lost 1 base and J 4 bases, leaving 11 bases between the germline ends. In DNA form, the CDR3 reads TGTGCCAGCAGTGAAGGTGGGCAGTCAAATCAGCCCCAGCATTTT. It yields the protein CASSEGGQSNQPQHF.

The chain carries TRBV9 and TRBJ1-3, with TRBD1 identical over 7 bases. The CDR3 has 17 residues. V trimming: 2 bases; J trimming: 3 bases; junction bases outside the gene matches: 11. The germline gives CDR1 SGDLS, CDR2 YYNGEE. CDR3 nucleotides: TGTGCCAGCAGCGTCAACCCCGTCACAGGGGTTGGAAACACCATATATTTT. This encodes CASSVNPVTGVGNTIYF.

The chain employs TRBV7-9 and TRBJ1-4; possible D gene TRBD1, 5 bases. Germline V gives CDR1 SEHNR, CDR2 FQNEAQ (reference sequence). V shed 4 bases and J shed 7 bases, with 10 bases lying between them. The CDR3 is made up of 13 amino acids. The CDR3 DNA follows: TGTGCCAGCAGCTGGGGGAACTCTGAAAAACTGTTTTTT. It codes for CASSWGNSEKLFF.

In DNA form, the CDR3 reads TGTGCCAGCACAGGCCTCTCCTACGAGCAGTACTTC. Translating gives CASTGLSYEQYF. The chain joins TRBV28 to TRBJ2-7; D remains unclear. The CDR3 totals 12 residues. The germline CDR1 and CDR2 sequences are MDHEN and SYDVKM. Trimming removed 7 bases at V and 0 bases at J, with 7 bases between.

The chain employs TRBV29-1 and TRBJ2-7; TRBD1 matches 9 bases. Trimming at V came to 1 base and at J to 9 bases, leaving 22 bases not matched to a gene. In germline, CDR1 is SQVTM, CDR2 ANQGSEA. This CDR3 region has 18 residues. The CDR3 bases are TGCAGCGTTGAAGTATACACCAATCCCGGGACAGGGTACTTGGTGCAGTACTTC. This gives the protein CSVEVYTNPGTGYLVQYF.